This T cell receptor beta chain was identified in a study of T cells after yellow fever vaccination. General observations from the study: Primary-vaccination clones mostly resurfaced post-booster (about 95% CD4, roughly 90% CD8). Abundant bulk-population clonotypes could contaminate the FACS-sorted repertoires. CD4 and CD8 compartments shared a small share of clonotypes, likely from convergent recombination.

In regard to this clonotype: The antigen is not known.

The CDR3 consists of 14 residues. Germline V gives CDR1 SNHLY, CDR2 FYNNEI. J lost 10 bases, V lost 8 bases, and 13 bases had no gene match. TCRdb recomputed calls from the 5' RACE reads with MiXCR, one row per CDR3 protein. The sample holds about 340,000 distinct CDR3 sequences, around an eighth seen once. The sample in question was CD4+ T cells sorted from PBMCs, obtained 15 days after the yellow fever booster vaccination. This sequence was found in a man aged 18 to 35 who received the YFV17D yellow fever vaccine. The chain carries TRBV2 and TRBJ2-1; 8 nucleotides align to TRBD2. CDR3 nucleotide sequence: TGTGCCAGCGCGCGGGGGACTAGGATAACCGAGCAGTTCTTC. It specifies CASARGTRITEQFF.